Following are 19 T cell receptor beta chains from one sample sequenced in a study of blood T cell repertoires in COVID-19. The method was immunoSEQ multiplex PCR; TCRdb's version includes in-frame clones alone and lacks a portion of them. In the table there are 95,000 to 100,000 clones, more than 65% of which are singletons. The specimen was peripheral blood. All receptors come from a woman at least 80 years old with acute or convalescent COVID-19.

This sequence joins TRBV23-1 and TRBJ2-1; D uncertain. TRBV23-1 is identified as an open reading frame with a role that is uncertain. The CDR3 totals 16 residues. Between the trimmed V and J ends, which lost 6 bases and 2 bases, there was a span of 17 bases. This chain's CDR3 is CASSPGGRDTYNEQFF. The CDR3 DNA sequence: TGCGCCAGCAGCCCAGGTGGCCGAGACACCTACAATGAGCAGTTCTTC.

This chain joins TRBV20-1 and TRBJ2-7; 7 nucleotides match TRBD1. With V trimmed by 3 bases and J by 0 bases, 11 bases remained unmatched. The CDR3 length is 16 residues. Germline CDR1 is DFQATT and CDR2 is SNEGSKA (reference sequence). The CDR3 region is CSASIFGQVNSYEQYV. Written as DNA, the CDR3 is TGCAGTGCTAGTATTTTCGGACAGGTAAACTCCTACGAGCAGTACGTC.

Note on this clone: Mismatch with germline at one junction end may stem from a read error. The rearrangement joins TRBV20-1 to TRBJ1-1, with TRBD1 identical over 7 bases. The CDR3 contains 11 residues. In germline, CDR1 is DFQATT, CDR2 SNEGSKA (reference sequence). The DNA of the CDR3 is TGCAGTGCTAGGCCGGGACAGCGGTTCGGGTTT. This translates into CSARPGQRFGF.

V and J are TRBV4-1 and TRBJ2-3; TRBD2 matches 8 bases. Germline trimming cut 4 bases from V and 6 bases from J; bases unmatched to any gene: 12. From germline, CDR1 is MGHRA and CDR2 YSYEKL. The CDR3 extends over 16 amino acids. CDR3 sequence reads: CASSPGFGGASDTQYF. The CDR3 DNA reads TGCGCCAGCAGCCCGGGTTTCGGGGGGGCTTCGGATACGCAGTATTTT.

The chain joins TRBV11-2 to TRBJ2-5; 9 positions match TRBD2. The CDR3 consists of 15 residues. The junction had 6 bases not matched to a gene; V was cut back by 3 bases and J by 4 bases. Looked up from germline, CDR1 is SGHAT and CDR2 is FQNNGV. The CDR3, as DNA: TGTGCCAGCAGCTTGTATAGCGGGGGTGGAGAGACCCAGTACTTC. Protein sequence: CASSLYSGGGETQYF.

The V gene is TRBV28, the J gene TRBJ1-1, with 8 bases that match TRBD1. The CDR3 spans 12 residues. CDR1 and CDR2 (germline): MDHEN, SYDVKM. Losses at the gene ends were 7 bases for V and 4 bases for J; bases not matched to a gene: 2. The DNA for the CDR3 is TGTGCCAGCACTACAGGGGGCACTGAAGCTTTCTTT. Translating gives CASTTGGTEAFF.

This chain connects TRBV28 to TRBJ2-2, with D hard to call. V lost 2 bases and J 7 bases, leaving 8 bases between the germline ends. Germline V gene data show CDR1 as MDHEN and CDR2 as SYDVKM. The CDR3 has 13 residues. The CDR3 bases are TGTGCCAGCAGTTTACACAGTGGCGGGGAGCTGTTTTTT. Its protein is CASSLHSGGELFF.

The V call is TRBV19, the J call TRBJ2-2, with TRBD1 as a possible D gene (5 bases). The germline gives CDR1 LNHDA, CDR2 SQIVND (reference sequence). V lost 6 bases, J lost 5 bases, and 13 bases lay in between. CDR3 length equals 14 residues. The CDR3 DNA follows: TGTGCCAGTAGCAGGGTTTATGGGACCGGGGAGCTGTTTTTT. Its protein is CASSRVYGTGELFF. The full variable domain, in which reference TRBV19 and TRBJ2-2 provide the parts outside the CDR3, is DGGITQSPKYLFRKEGQNVTLSCEQNLNHDAMYWYRQDPGQGLRLIYYSQIVNDFQKGDIAEGYSVSREKKESFPLTVTSAQKNPTAFYLCASSRVYGTGELFFGEGSRLTVL.

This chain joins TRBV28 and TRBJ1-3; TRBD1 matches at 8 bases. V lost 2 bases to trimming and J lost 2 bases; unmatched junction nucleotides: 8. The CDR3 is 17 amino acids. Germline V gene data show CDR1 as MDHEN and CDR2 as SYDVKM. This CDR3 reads CASSLPGQGVPGNTIYF. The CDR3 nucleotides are TGTGCCAGCAGTTTACCTGGACAGGGAGTTCCTGGAAACACCATATATTTT.

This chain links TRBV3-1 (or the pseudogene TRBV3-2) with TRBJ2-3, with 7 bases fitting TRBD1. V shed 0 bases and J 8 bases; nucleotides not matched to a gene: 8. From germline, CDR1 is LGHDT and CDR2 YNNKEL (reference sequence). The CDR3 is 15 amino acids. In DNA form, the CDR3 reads TGTGCCAGCAGCCAAGATCTGGGGACAGTGGGTACGCAGTATTTT. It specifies CASSQDLGTVGTQYF.

This CDR3 reads CASSVVPGGNTEAFF. The CDR3 nucleotides read TGTGCCAGCAGCGTAGTCCCGGGGGGGAACACTGAAGCTTTCTTT. V is TRBV9 and J is TRBJ1-1; perhaps TRBD1 as D (5 bases). Trimming cost V 0 bases and J 1 base, with 10 bases left between them. The germline gives CDR1 SGDLS, CDR2 YYNGEE. This CDR3 region has 15 residues.

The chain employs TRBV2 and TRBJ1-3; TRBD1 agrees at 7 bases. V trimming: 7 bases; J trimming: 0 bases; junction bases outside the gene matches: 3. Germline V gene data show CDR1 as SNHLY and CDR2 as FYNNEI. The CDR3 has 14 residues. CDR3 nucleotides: TGTGCCAGCAAGGGACAGACCTCTGGAAACACCATATATTTT. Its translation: CASKGQTSGNTIYF.

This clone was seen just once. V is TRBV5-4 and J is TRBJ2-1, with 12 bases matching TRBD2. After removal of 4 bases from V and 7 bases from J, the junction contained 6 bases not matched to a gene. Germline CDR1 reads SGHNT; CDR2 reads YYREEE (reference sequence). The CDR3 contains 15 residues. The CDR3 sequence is CASSLAGGPKNEQFF. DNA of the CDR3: TGTGCCAGCAGCCTAGCGGGGGGGCCTAAGAATGAGCAGTTCTTC.

The CDR3 nucleotides are TGTGCCAGCTCACCCCCCGAGGCGGATGAAAAACTGTTTTTT. Its translation is CASSPPEADEKLFF. This chain joins TRBV18 and TRBJ1-4; D uncertain. Germline CDR1 and CDR2: KGHSH and LQKENI. The CDR3 sequence is 14 residues long. Trimming took 3 bases from V and 6 from J, leaving 11 bases between them.

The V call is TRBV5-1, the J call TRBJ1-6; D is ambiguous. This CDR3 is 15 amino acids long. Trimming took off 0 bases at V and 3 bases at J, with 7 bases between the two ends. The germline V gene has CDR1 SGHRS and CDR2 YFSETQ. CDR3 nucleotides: TGCGCCAGCAGCTTGGTTCCGGGCTATAATTCACCCCTCCACTTT. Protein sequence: CASSLVPGYNSPLHF. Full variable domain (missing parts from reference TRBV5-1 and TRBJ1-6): KAGVTQTPRYLIKTRGQQVTLSCSPISGHRSVSWYQQTPGQGLQFLFEYFSETQRNKGNFPGRFSGRQFSNSRSEMNVSTLELGDSALYLCASSLVPGYNSPLHFGNGTRLTVT.

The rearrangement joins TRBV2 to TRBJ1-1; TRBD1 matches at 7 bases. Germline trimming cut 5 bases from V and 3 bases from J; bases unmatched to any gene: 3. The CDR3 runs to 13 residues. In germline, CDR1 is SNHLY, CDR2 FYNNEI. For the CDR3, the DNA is TGTGCCAGCAGTCCCGACAGGGACACTGAAGCTTTCTTT. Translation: CASSPDRDTEAFF. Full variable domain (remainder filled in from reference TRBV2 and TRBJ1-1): EPEVTQTPSHQVTQMGQEVILRCVPISNHLYFYWYRQILGQKVEFLVSFYNNEISEKSEIFDDQFSVERPDGSNFTLKIRSTKLEDSAMYFCASSPDRDTEAFFGQGTRLTVV.

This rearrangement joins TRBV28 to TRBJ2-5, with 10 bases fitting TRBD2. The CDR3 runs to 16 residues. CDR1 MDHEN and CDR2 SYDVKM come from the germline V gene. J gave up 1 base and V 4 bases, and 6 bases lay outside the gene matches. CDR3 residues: CASSSSGGASQETQYF. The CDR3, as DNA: TGTGCCAGCAGTTCCAGCGGGGGGGCCTCCCAAGAGACCCAGTACTTC. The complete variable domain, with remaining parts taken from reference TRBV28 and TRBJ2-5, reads DVKVTQSSRYLVKRTGEKVFLECVQDMDHENMFWYRQDPGLGLRLIYFSYDVKMKEKGDIPEGYSVSREKKERFSLILESASTNQTSMYLCASSSSGGASQETQYFGPGTRLLVL.

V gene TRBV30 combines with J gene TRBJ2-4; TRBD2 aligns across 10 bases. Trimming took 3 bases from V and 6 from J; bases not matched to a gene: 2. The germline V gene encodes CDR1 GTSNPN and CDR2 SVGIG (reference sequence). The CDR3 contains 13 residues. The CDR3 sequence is CAWSASGGNIQYF. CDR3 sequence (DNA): TGTGCCTGGAGCGCTAGCGGGGGAAACATTCAGTACTTC.

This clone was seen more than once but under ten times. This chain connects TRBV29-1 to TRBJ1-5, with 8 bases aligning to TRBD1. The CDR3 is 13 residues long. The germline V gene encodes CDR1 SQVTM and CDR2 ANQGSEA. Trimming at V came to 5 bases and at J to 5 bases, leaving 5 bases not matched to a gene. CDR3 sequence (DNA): TGCAGCGTTTGTGACAGGGGTGATCAGCCCCAGCATTTT. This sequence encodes CSVCDRGDQPQHF.